Described below is a single T cell receptor (beta chain) sequence and its context. As yet, its antigen is unknown. This sample is part of a study of T cells expressing NK-cell markers. Study in general: The TCR beta repertoires were obtained from sorted CD3+CD56+NKG2C+, CD3+CD56+NKG2C- and CD3+CD56-NKG2C+ T cells. Eight donors were sequenced, seven testing HCMV-seropositive and one testing seronegative.

Each CDR3 protein gets one entry in TCRdb, which reprocessed the 5' RACE reads and gives no DNA. The sample data list 550,000 or so distinct CDR3 sequences. Study-wide results and caveats: It is unclear if expanded NKG2C-expressing clones target HCMV antigens. These clonotypes additionally ranked first within the CD3+CD56-NKG2C+ fraction of several donors.

CDR1 and CDR2 from the germline V gene are SGHRS and YFSETQ. CDR3 length equals 13 residues. The sample comprised blood T cells: a sorted CD56 or NKG2C T cell subset, CD4+ or CD8+ T cells, or bulk PBMC T cells (not recorded which). This clonotype was obtained from a man aged 18 to 30 in good health. The chain carries TRBV5-1 and TRBJ1-1. The CDR3 reads CASKLEWGTEAFF.